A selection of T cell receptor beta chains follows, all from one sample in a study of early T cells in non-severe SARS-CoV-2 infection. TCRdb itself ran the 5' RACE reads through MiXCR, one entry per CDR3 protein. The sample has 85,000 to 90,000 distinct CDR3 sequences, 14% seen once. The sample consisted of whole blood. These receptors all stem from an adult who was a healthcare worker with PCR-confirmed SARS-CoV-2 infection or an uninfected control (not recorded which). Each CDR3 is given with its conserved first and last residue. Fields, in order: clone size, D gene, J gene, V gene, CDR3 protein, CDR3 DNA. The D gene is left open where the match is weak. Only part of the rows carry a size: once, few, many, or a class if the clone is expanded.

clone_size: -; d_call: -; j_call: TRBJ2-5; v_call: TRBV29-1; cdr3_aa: CSVEVGGQSETQYF; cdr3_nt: TGCAGCGTTGAAGTGGGGGGGCAGTCAGAGACCCAGTACTTC
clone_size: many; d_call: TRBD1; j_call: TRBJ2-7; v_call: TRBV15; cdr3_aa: CATSRTGTGESSYEQYF; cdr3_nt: TGTGCCACCAGCAGAACCGGGACAGGGGAGAGCTCCTACGAGCAGTACTTC
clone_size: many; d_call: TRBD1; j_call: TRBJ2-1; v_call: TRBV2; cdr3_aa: CASSEAQGVSEQFF; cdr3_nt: TGTGCCAGCAGTGAGGCCCAGGGGGTGAGTGAGCAGTTCTTC
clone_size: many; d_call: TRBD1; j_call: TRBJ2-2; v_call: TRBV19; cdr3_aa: CASSPRTGITGELFF; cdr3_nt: TGTGCCAGTAGTCCCCGGACAGGGATCACCGGGGAGCTGTTTTTT
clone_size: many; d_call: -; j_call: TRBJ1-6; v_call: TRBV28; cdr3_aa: CASSPTGLGSPLHF; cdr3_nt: TGTGCCAGCAGCCCCACAGGGTTGGGTTCACCCCTCCACTTT
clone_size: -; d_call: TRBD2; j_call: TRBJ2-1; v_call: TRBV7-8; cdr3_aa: CASSLETSGYYNEQFF; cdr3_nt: TGTGCCAGCAGCTTAGAGACTAGCGGCTACTACAATGAGCAGTTCTTC
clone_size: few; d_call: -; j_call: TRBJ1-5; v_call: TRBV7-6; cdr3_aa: CASSLTGGSNQPQHF; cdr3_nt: TGTGCCAGCAGCCTGACCGGGGGTAGCAATCAGCCCCAGCATTTT
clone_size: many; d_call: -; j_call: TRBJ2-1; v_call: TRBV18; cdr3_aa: CASSSRRLMSSYNEQFF; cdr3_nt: TGTGCCAGCTCATCAAGGAGGCTTATGAGCTCCTACAATGAGCAGTTCTTC
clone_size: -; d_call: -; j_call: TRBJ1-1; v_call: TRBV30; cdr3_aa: CAWSSYDTGWTTEAFF; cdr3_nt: TGTGCCTGGAGTTCCTACGACACAGGGTGGACCACTGAAGCTTTCTTT
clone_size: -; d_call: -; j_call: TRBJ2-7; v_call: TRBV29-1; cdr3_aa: CSVEAGYNEQYF; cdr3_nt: TGCAGCGTTGAAGCCGGGTATAACGAGCAGTACTTC
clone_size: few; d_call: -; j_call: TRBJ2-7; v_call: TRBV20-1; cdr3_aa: CSAQGPSYEQYF; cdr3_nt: TGCAGTGCTCAGGGTCCCTCCTACGAGCAGTACTTC
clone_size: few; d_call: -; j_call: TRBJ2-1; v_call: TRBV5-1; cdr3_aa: CASRLDWTYNEQFF; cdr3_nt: TGCGCCAGCAGGCTCGACTGGACTTACAATGAGCAGTTCTTC
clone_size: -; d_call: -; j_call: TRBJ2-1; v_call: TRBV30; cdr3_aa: CAWSGMSYNEQFF; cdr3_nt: TGTGCCTGGAGTGGTATGTCCTACAATGAGCAGTTCTTC
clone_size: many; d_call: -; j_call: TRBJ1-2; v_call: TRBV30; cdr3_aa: CAWRGGYQYGYTF; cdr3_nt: TGTGCCTGGAGGGGAGGGTACCAATATGGCTACACCTTC
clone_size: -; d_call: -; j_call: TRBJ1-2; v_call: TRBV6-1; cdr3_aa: CASSEELPVTIGYTF; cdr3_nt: TGTGCCAGCAGTGAAGAACTGCCAGTAACTATTGGCTACACCTTC
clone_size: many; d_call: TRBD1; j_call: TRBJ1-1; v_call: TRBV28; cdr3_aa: CASSPTGVGTEAFF; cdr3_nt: TGTGCCAGCAGTCCGACAGGGGTTGGCACTGAAGCTTTCTTT
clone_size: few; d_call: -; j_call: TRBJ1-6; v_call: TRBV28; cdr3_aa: CASSSPRGGTSYNSPLHF; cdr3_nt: TGTGCCAGCAGTTCCCCTCGGGGAGGGACCTCCTATAATTCACCCCTCCACTTT
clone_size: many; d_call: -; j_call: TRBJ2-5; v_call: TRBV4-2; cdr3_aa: CASSQDRPETQYF; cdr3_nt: TGTGCCAGCAGCCAAGATCGACCTGAGACCCAGTACTTC
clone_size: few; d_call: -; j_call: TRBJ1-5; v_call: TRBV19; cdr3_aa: CASSTHREPDQPQHF; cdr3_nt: TGTGCCAGTAGTACCCACAGGGAGCCGGATCAGCCCCAGCATTTT
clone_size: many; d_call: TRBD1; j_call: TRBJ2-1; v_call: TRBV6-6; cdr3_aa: CASSYDRGYNEQFF; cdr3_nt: TGTGCCAGCAGTTACGACAGGGGGTACAATGAGCAGTTCTTC
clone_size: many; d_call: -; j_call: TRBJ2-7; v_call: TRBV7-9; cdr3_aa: CASTHRVGGAYEQYF; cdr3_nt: TGTGCCAGCACTCACCGAGTCGGTGGGGCCTACGAGCAGTACTTC
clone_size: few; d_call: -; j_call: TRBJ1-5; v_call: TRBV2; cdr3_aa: CASSDTRANQPQHF; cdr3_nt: TGTGCCAGCAGTGACACCCGCGCCAATCAGCCCCAGCATTTT
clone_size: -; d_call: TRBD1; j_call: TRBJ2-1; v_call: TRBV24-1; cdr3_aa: CATSDSGQSYNEQFF; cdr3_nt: TGTGCCACCAGTGATTCGGGACAGTCCTACAATGAGCAGTTCTTC
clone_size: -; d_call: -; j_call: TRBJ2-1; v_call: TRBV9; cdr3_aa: CASSPRRGSSSYNEQFF; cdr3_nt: TGTGCCAGCAGCCCCCGCCGCGGGTCGTCATCCTACAATGAGCAGTTCTTC
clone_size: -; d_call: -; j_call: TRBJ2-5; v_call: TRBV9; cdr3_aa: CASSVVPRGETQYF; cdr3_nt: TGTGCCAGCAGCGTAGTCCCGAGGGGGGAGACCCAGTACTTC
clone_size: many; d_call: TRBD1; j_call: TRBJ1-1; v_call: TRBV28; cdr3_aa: CASSPSTGWGTEAFF; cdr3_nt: TGTGCCAGCAGCCCTTCGACAGGGTGGGGCACTGAAGCTTTCTTT
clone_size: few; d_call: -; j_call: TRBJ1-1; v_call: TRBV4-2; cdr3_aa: CASSQVSTGQPNTEAFF; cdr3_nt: TGTGCCAGCAGCCAAGTGAGTACGGGACAACCGAACACTGAAGCTTTCTTT
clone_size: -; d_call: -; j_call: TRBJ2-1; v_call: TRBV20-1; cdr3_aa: CSAGIAQTAEQFF; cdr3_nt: TGCAGTGCCGGGATTGCACAGACGGCTGAGCAGTTCTTC
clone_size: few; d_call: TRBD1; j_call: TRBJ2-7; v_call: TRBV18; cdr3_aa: CASSPWDSPREQYF; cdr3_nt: TGTGCCAGCTCACCTTGGGACAGCCCTCGGGAGCAGTACTTC
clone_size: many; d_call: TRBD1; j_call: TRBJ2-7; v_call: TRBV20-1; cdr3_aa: CSAPRLGQGAYEQYF; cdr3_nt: TGCAGTGCGCCTAGACTGGGACAGGGGGCATACGAGCAGTACTTC
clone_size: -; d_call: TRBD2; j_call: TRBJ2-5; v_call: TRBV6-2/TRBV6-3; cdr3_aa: CASSDRGLAGGSRETQYF; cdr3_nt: TGTGCCAGCAGTGACCGAGGACTAGCGGGAGGATCGCGGGAGACCCAGTACTTC
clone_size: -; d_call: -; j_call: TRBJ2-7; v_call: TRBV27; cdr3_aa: CASSLKDGAYEQYF; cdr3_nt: TGTGCCAGCAGTTTAAAGGACGGGGCCTACGAGCAGTACTTC
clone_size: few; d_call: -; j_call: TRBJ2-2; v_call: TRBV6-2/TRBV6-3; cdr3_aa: CASSLLILAQYTGELFF; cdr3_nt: TGTGCCAGCAGTTTGCTGATACTAGCTCAATACACCGGGGAGCTGTTTTTT
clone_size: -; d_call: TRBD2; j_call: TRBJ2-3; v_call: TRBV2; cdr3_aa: CASRREAGLNTDTQYF; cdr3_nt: TGTGCCAGCAGGCGAGAAGCGGGGTTAAACACAGATACGCAGTATTTT
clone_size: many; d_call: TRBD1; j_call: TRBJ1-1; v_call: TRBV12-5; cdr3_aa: CASGLVGGRTEAFF; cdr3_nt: TGTGCTAGTGGTTTGGTAGGGGGCCGCACTGAAGCTTTCTTT
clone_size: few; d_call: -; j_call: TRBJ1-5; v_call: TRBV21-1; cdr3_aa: CASTLGLTGTYSNQPQHF; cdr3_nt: TGTGCCAGCACCCTAGGCCTTACAGGGACATATAGCAATCAGCCCCAGCATTTT
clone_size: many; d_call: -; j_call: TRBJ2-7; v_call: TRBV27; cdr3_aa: CASSLFGGRRAEQYF; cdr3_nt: TGTGCCAGCAGTTTATTCGGGGGGCGCAGGGCCGAGCAGTACTTC
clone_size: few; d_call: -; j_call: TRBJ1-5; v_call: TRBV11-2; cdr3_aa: CASSLDFSGNQPQHF; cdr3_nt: TGTGCCAGCAGCTTAGATTTCAGTGGGAATCAGCCCCAGCATTTT
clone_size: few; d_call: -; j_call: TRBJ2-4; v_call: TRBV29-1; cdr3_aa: CSVVNSGAKNIQYF; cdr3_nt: TGCAGCGTTGTGAACAGTGGGGCCAAAAACATTCAGTACTTC
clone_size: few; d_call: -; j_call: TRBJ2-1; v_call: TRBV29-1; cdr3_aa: CSVGQNLYNEQFF; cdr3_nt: TGCAGCGTTGGACAGAATTTATACAATGAGCAGTTCTTC
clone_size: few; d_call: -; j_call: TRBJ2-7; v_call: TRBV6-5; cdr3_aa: CASRPPRRGRGAYEQYF; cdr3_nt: TGTGCCAGCAGACCTCCGCGGAGGGGCAGGGGGGCCTACGAGCAGTACTTC
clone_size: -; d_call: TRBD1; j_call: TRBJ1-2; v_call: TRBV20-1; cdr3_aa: CSASPGQQGRVGYTF; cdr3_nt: TGCAGTGCCTCCCCGGGACAGCAGGGGAGGGTTGGCTACACCTTC
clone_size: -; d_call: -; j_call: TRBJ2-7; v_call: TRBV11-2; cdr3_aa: CASTPRLTLRQYF; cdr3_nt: TGTGCCAGCACCCCCCGGCTAACGTTACGGCAGTACTTC
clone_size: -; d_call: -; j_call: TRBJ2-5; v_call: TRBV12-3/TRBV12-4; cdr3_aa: CASSLMRRTQETQYF; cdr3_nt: TGTGCCAGCAGTTTAATGAGGCGGACTCAAGAGACCCAGTACTTC
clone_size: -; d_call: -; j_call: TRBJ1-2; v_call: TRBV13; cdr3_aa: CASSLGGLYGYTF; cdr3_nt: TGTGCCAGCAGCTTAGGGGGACTCTATGGCTACACCTTC
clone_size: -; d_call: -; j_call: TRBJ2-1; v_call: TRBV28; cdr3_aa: CASSRLGSSYNEQFF; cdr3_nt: TGTGCCAGCAGTCGGCTAGGTAGCTCCTACAATGAGCAGTTCTTC
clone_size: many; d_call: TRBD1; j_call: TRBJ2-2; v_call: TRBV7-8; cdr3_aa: CASSLTTGLTGELFF; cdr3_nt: TGTGCCAGCAGCCTAACGACAGGGCTCACCGGGGAGCTGTTTTTT
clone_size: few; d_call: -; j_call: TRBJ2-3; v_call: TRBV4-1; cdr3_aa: CASSQEGDTQYF; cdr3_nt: TGCGCCAGCAGCCAAGAAGGTGATACGCAGTATTTT
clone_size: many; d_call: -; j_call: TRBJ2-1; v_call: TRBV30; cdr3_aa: CAWSVLGGYNEQFF; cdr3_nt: TGTGCCTGGAGTGTTTTAGGGGGGTACAATGAGCAGTTCTTC
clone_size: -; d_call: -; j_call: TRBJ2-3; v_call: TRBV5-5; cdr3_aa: CASSLRVTDTQYF; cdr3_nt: TGTGCCAGCAGCTTGAGGGTTACGGATACGCAGTATTTT
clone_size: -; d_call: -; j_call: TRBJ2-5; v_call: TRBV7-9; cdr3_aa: CASSYDRDGQQETQYF; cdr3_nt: TGTGCCAGCAGCTACGACCGGGACGGACAACAAGAGACCCAGTACTTC
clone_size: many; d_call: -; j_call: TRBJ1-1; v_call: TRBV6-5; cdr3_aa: CASTPGTGTEAFF; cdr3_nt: TGTGCCAGCACTCCCGGGACGGGCACTGAAGCTTTCTTT
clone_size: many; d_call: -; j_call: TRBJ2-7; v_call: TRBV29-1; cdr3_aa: CSVLEPNHYEQYF; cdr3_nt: TGCAGCGTTCTAGAGCCGAATCACTACGAGCAGTACTTC
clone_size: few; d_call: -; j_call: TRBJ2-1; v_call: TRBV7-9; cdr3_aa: CASSLTEGSPMEFF; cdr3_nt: TGTGCCAGCAGCTTAACTGAAGGCTCCCCCATGGAGTTCTTC
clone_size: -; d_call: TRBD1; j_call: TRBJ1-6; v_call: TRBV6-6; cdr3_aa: CASSYTGARDSPLHF; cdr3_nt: TGTGCCAGCAGCTATACAGGGGCCCGGGATTCACCCCTCCACTTT
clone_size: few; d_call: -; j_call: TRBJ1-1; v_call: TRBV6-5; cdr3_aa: CASSYSGVWGNTEAFF; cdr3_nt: TGTGCCAGCAGTTACTCTGGGGTGTGGGGGAACACTGAAGCTTTCTTT
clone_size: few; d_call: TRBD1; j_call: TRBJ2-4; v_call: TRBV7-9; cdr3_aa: CASSPGTGRVAKNIQYF; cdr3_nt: TGTGCCAGCAGCCCGGGGACAGGGAGAGTGGCCAAAAACATTCAGTACTTC